Reported below is one TCR beta chain. What this receptor recognizes is not known. No per-base quality is available; no much larger clone lies one base away. Peripheral blood CD8+ and CD4+ T cells from healthy donors, Susac syndrome patients and multiple sclerosis patients were profiled by high-throughput TCR beta sequencing. Healthy donors were age- and sex-matched controls. Bulk CD8+ and CD4+ T cells were purified magnetically by negative isolation, whereas CD8+ TEMRA cells were enriched by FACS. Blood was collected in EDTA tubes and processed within 24 hours, with PBMCs isolated through density gradient centrifugation. PBMCs destined for TCR sequencing were cryopreserved in liquid nitrogen and later thawed in a 37 °C water bath. The sorted or isolated CD4+, CD8+ and CD8+ TEMRA cells had a purity of 90% or higher. These data belong to a study of CD8 T cells in Susac syndrome (dated by TCRdb to the late 2010s). Background on the whole study: Repertoire sequencing was used to test whether CD8+ T cell activation and differentiation in Susac syndrome was antigen driven. The study compared CD8+ T cell repertoire clonality among about a dozen healthy donors, around 14 Susac syndrome patients and roughly 15 multiple sclerosis patients.

What the research found in general, with its limitations: The number of individuals in the TCR sequencing and HLA analysis was acknowledged as relatively small.

The germline V gene (reference sequence) provides CDR1 GTSNPN and CDR2 SVGIG. V lost 0 bases and J lost 0 bases; the stretch between them is 3 bases long. CDR3 length: 14 amino acids, cysteine to phenylalanine. Left in the record is the CDR3 DNA by itself, 42 bases read in frame from the first base. RNA was extracted using the RNeasy kit, and roughly 0.5 to 1 microgram was reverse transcribed with random hexamers. The immunoSEQ multiplex PCR assay, which covers 54 Vbeta and 13 Jbeta segments, was used to amplify TCR beta CDR3 regions. To correct PCR amplification bias, a synthetic template baseline was used for both primer optimization and computational correction. On the authors' methods: Only productive sequences were kept, with reads annotated to V, D and J genes according to IMGT and analyzed in immunoSEQ Analyzer. To calculate clonality, Shannon entropy was normalized by log2 of the number of productive unique sequences and then subtracted from one. For each patient and control, public and private clones were evaluated within the 100 most prevalent clones. Susac-specific clones were defined as absent from healthy and MS cohorts, 1052 published viral clones and other ImmuneACCESS disease sequences. TCRdb ran its own pipeline on the public reads, namely fastp trimming at Q25 and MiXCR clone calling, and kept in-frame beta chains. Entries that share a CDR3 protein sequence are merged under the most common genes and DNA. TCRdb's processing, not the authors', yielded these V and J calls. The sample contains 50,000 to 60,000 distinct CDR3 sequences, more than 80% of them found a single time. The biggest ten clones account for 0.15% to 0.25% of the sample.

Recombination connected TRBV30 to TRBJ2-6; the D gene is unclear. The sequenced sample was CD8+ T cells from PBMCs. This receptor was taken from a human donor in good health. The nucleotide sequence is given as TGTGCCTGGAGTGTTGGCTCTGGGGCCAACGTCCTGACTTTC. This is translated as CAWSVGSGANVLTF.